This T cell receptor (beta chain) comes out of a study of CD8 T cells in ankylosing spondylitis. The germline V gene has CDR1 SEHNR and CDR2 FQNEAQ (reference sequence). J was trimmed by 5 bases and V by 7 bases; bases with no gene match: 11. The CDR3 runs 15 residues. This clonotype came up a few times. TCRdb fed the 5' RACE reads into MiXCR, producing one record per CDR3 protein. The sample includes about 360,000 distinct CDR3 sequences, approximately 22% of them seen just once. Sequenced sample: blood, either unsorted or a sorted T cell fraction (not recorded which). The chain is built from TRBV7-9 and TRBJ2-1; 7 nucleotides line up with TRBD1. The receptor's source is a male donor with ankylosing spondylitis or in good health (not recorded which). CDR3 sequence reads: CASTPPGTDNNEQFF. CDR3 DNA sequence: TGTGCCAGCACTCCCCCCGGGACAGATAACAATGAGCAGTTCTTC.